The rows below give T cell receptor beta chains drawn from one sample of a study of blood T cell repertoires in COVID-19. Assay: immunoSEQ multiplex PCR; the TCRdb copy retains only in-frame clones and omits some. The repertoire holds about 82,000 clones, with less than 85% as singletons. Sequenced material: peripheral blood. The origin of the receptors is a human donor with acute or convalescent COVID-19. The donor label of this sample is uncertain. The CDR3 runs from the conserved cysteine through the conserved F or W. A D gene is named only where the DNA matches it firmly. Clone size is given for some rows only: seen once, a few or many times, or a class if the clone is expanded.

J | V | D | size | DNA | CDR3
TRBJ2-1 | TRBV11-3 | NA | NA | TGTGCCAGCAGCCCTTCTTCGGGTGAGCAGTTCTTC | CASSPSSGEQFF
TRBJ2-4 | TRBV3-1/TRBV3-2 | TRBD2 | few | TGTGCCAGCAGGCCTAGCGGGGGGACCAAAAACATTCAGTACTTC | CASRPSGGTKNIQYF
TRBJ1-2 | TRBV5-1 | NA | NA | TGCGCCAGCAGCGCGACAGAAGGCTCTGGCTACACCTTC | CASSATEGSGYTF
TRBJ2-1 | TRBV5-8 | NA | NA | TGTGCCAGCAGCTTGCGGGATCCCTCCTACAATGAGCAGTTCTTC | CASSLRDPSYNEQFF
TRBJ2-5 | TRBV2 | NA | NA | TGTGCCAGCAGTTCGACAGGGAGGGAGACCCAGTACTTC | CASSSTGRETQYF
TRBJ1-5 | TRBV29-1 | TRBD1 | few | TGCAGCGTCCAAGGACAGGGGAAGGATCAGCCCCAGCATTTT | CSVQGQGKDQPQHF
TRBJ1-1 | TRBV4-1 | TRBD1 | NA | TGCGCCAGCAGCCAAGGGACAGGGGACACTGAAGCTTTCTTT | CASSQGTGDTEAFF
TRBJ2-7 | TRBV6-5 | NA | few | TGTGCCAGCGGAACAGGGTGGCAGTACTTC | CASGTGWQYF
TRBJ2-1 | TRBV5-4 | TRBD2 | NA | TGTGCCAGCAGCTCCAGTGGGCGGGGGATCGGCAATGAGCAGTTCTTC | CASSSSGRGIGNEQFF
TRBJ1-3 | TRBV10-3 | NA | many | TGTGCCATCACGGGGGACGGAAACACCATATATTTT | CAITGDGNTIYF
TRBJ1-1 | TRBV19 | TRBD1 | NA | TGTGCCAGTAGTATTAGGGACAGGGGTCTGAACACTGAAGCTTTCTTT | CASSIRDRGLNTEAFF
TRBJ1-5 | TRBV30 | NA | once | TGTGCCTGGAGTAAGGGGGTGGGCAATCAGCCCCAGCATTTT | CAWSKGVGNQPQHF